This is a list of T cell receptor beta chains from one sample in a study of T cells after yellow fever vaccination. TCRdb re-analysed the 5' RACE reads in MiXCR, keeping a single row per CDR3 protein. The table records hundreds of thousands of distinct CDR3 sequences, 8.7% of them present only once. The sample was PBMCs, taken on the day of the first yellow fever vaccination. These receptors originate from a man younger than 35 who received the YFV17D yellow fever vaccine. CDR3s include the opening cysteine and the closing phenylalanine or tryptophan. D genes are given only for firm matches. Only some rows state a clone size, as once, few, many or a class for expanded clones.

V gene	clone size	J gene	D gene	CDR3 protein	CDR3 DNA
TRBV7-6	few	TRBJ2-3	TRBD2	CASSPSGGGDTQYF	TGTGCCAGCAGCCCAAGTGGGGGGGGAGATACGCAGTATTTT
TRBV2	.	TRBJ2-5	TRBD1	CASGQGPERVQETQYF	TGTGCCAGCGGACAGGGCCCAGAACGAGTCCAAGAGACCCAGTACTTC
TRBV5-1	few	TRBJ1-2	.	CASSGDRHPAVYTF	TGCGCCAGCAGCGGCGACAGGCACCCAGCCGTCTACACCTTC
TRBV10-3	few	TRBJ2-6	.	CAITADPRRGANVLTF	TGTGCCATCACCGCCGATCCCCGAAGGGGGGCCAACGTCCTGACTTTC
TRBV7-2	.	TRBJ1-4	.	CASSLYGATDEKLFF	TGTGCCAGCAGCTTATATGGGGCAACGGATGAAAAACTGTTTTTT
TRBV20-1	.	TRBJ1-1	.	CRARIAGTEAFF	TGCAGAGCCAGGATAGCGGGGACTGAAGCTTTCTTT
TRBV6-2/TRBV6-3	.	TRBJ2-3	TRBD1	CASTKGDRALTDTQYF	TGTGCCAGCACCAAGGGGGACAGGGCATTGACAGATACGCAGTATTTT
TRBV3-1	few	TRBJ2-2	TRBD2	CASSQQTSGRNTGELFF	TGTGCCAGCAGCCAGCAGACTAGCGGGCGAAACACCGGGGAGCTGTTTTTT
TRBV11-2	few	TRBJ2-5	.	CASSFPQRVWETQYF	TGTGCCAGCAGCTTTCCCCAGCGGGTATGGGAGACCCAGTACTTC
TRBV6-5	few	TRBJ2-7	TRBD2	CASSYSVAGGGYEQYF	TGTGCCAGCAGTTACTCCGTGGCGGGGGGAGGTTACGAGCAGTACTTC
TRBV6-2/TRBV6-3	.	TRBJ1-4	.	CASTDYVEKLFF	TGTGCCAGCACGGACTACGTTGAAAAACTGTTTTTT
TRBV4-2	.	TRBJ2-1	.	CASSQGPGAFVEQFF	TGTGCCAGCAGCCAAGGCCCGGGGGCTTTTGTTGAGCAGTTCTTC
TRBV20-1	few	TRBJ1-5	.	CSATGPYSNQPQHF	TGCAGTGCTACCGGGCCTTATAGCAATCAGCCCCAGCATTTT
TRBV7-9	many	TRBJ2-7	.	CASSLATSYEQYF	TGTGCCAGCAGCTTAGCAACCAGCTACGAGCAGTACTTC
TRBV3-1	few	TRBJ2-1	.	CASSRSGQYNEQFF	TGTGCCAGCAGTCGCTCCGGACAGTACAATGAGCAGTTCTTC
TRBV4-3	.	TRBJ2-7	TRBD2	CASSQETSGAYEQYF	TGCGCCAGCAGCCAAGAGACTAGCGGGGCCTACGAGCAGTACTTC
TRBV19	few	TRBJ1-1	.	CASKQAPLSGTEAFF	TGTGCCAGTAAACAGGCTCCTCTGAGTGGGACTGAAGCTTTCTTT
TRBV12-3/TRBV12-4	few	TRBJ2-3	TRBD2	CASSPGGSGGTDTQYF	TGTGCCAGCAGTCCCGGGGGTAGCGGGGGAACAGATACGCAGTATTTT
TRBV12-3/TRBV12-4	.	TRBJ1-5	.	CASSRFGQPQHF	TGTGCCAGCAGTCGATTTGGGCAGCCCCAGCATTTT
TRBV2	many	TRBJ2-7	.	CASSGQATYEQYF	TGTGCCAGCAGTGGACAGGCCACCTACGAGCAGTACTTC
TRBV15	few	TRBJ2-3	.	CATSRDRGYSVDTQYF	TGTGCCACCAGCAGAGATCGAGGTTATAGTGTGGATACGCAGTATTTT
TRBV6-1	few	TRBJ1-2	.	CASSVPENYGYTF	TGTGCCAGCAGTGTCCCAGAAAACTATGGCTACACCTTC
TRBV3-1	.	TRBJ2-1	TRBD2	CASSPGSRGGYNEQFF	TGTGCCAGCAGCCCTGGTTCGCGGGGGGGCTACAATGAGCAGTTCTTC
TRBV20-1	many	TRBJ2-5	TRBD1	CSAREPRGLQETQYF	TGCAGTGCTCGAGAGCCAAGGGGGCTCCAAGAGACCCAGTACTTC
TRBV6-2/TRBV6-3	.	TRBJ1-1	.	CASRPGRTEAFF	TGTGCCAGCAGACCCGGACGGACTGAAGCTTTCTTT
TRBV11-2	few	TRBJ2-2	TRBD1	CASSKGTGPALDTGELFF	TGTGCCAGCAGCAAGGGGACAGGTCCGGCCCTTGACACCGGGGAGCTGTTTTTT
TRBV7-2	few	TRBJ1-1	.	CASSLYSGNTEAFF	TGTGCCAGCAGCTTATACTCCGGGAACACTGAAGCTTTCTTT
TRBV20-1	few	TRBJ2-7	.	CSASGDSMFYEQYF	TGCAGTGCTAGCGGGGACTCGATGTTCTACGAGCAGTACTTC
TRBV19	many	TRBJ2-2	TRBD1	CASSIGTGSGELFF	TGTGCCAGTAGTATAGGGACAGGCAGCGGGGAGCTGTTTTTT
TRBV6-2/TRBV6-3	.	TRBJ2-2	.	CASSYLAGELFF	TGTGCCAGCAGTTACCTCGCCGGGGAGCTGTTTTTT
TRBV6-5	few	TRBJ1-5	.	CASSYVDTNQPQHF	TGTGCCAGCAGTTACGTGGACACCAATCAGCCCCAGCATTTT
TRBV5-1	many	TRBJ1-2	TRBD1	CASSRDRGVDGYTF	TGCGCCAGCAGCCGGGACAGGGGAGTGGATGGCTACACCTTC
TRBV7-9	.	TRBJ2-7	.	CASSPLGPSYEQYF	TGTGCCAGCAGCCCCTTGGGCCCCTCCTACGAGCAGTACTTC
TRBV7-9	many	TRBJ2-6	.	CASSLSSGANVLTF	TGTGCCAGCAGCTTGAGTAGTGGGGCCAACGTCCTGACTTTC
TRBV15	few	TRBJ1-1	TRBD1	CATSTGGLNTEAFF	TGTGCCACCAGCACAGGGGGCTTGAACACTGAAGCTTTCTTT
TRBV9	.	TRBJ1-1	TRBD1	CASSERGPTEAFF	TGTGCCAGCAGCGAGAGGGGGCCCACTGAAGCTTTCTTT
TRBV18	few	TRBJ2-1	TRBD1	CASSPGGQGFNEQFF	TGTGCCAGCTCACCCGGGGGACAGGGGTTCAATGAGCAGTTCTTC
TRBV29-1	.	TRBJ2-1	.	CSVKGSRHEQFF	TGCAGCGTCAAGGGGAGCAGACATGAGCAGTTCTTC
TRBV29-1	few	TRBJ2-1	.	CSVEGRVNGGEVDEQFF	TGCAGCGTTGAGGGGCGGGTGAACGGGGGTGAGGTCGATGAGCAGTTCTTC
TRBV6-5	few	TRBJ1-2	.	CASGPANYGYTF	TGTGCCAGCGGACCCGCTAACTATGGCTACACCTTC
TRBV12-3/TRBV12-4	.	TRBJ2-3	TRBD2	CASSRTLAGEATDTQYF	TGTGCCAGCAGCCGCACCCTAGCGGGGGAGGCCACAGATACGCAGTATTTT
TRBV4-3	.	TRBJ1-1	.	CASSPLWRQFPNTEAFF	TGCGCCAGCAGCCCATTGTGGAGACAGTTCCCTAACACTGAAGCTTTCTTT
TRBV5-5	.	TRBJ1-2	.	CASSFDRIPEVNYGYTF	TGTGCCAGCAGCTTTGACAGGATTCCTGAAGTTAACTATGGCTACACCTTC
TRBV19	.	TRBJ2-1	.	CASRPGAHNEQFF	TGTGCCAGTAGACCGGGGGCCCACAATGAGCAGTTCTTC
TRBV7-2	.	TRBJ2-5	.	CASSLVGYTQYF	TGTGCCAGCAGCTTAGTCGGATATACCCAGTACTTC
TRBV7-3	many	TRBJ2-1	.	CASSSPANEQFF	TGTGCCAGCAGCTCGCCGGCGAATGAGCAGTTCTTC
TRBV12-3/TRBV12-4	few	TRBJ2-7	.	CASSSSRWLHLSGEQYF	TGTGCCAGCAGCTCGAGCCGGTGGCTTCACCTATCGGGCGAGCAGTACTTC
TRBV5-1	once	TRBJ2-3	TRBD2	CASSSRSGGATHTQYF	TGCGCCAGCAGCTCGAGGAGCGGGGGAGCCACACATACGCAGTATTTT
TRBV20-1	.	TRBJ1-1	TRBD1	CSAVEGADTEAFF	TGCAGTGCTGTCGAGGGGGCGGACACTGAAGCTTTCTTT
TRBV24-1	.	TRBJ2-1	TRBD2	CATAASGESSYNEQFF	TGTGCCACCGCGGCTAGCGGGGAAAGCTCCTACAATGAGCAGTTCTTC
TRBV5-1	many	TRBJ2-1	TRBD1	CASSLKGAGNEQFF	TGCGCCAGCAGCTTGAAGGGGGCAGGTAATGAGCAGTTCTTC
TRBV5-4	.	TRBJ2-3	TRBD1	CASSSLGQGTDTQYF	TGTGCCAGCAGCTCCCTCGGACAGGGGACAGATACGCAGTATTTT
TRBV11-2	many	TRBJ1-2	.	CASSIPGAPYGYTF	TGTGCCAGCAGCATCCCCGGGGCCCCCTATGGCTACACCTTC
TRBV25-1	.	TRBJ2-2	.	CASSEPRQGTTGELFF	TGTGCCAGCAGTGAACCAAGGCAGGGGACCACCGGGGAGCTGTTTTTT
TRBV4-2	.	TRBJ2-3	.	CASSQDRALTDTQYF	TGTGCCAGCAGCCAAGATAGAGCCTTGACAGATACGCAGTATTTT
TRBV9	few	TRBJ2-1	.	CASSVAPADEQFF	TGTGCCAGCAGCGTAGCTCCCGCCGATGAGCAGTTCTTC
TRBV18	.	TRBJ2-7	.	CASSLGGASSYEQYF	TGTGCCAGCTCCCTCGGGGGCGCCAGCTCCTACGAGCAGTACTTC
TRBV25-1	few	TRBJ1-2	.	CASSESGRGNYGYTF	TGTGCCAGCAGTGAATCGGGTAGGGGAAACTATGGCTACACCTTC
TRBV5-8	few	TRBJ1-2	.	CASSLPYVYGYTF	TGTGCCAGCAGCTTGCCTTACGTCTATGGCTACACCTTC